Following are 23 T cell receptor beta chains from one sample sequenced in a study of blood T cell repertoires in COVID-19. The protocol was immunoSEQ multiplex PCR, while the TCRdb copy is restricted to in-frame clones and leaves out a portion. This repertoire shows 280,000 or so clones, around 85% found once; its top ten account for around 2.2%. Sequencing was performed on PBMCs or T cells enriched from blood (not recorded which). All receptors come from a man aged 25 to 45 who had recovered from COVID-19.

The table lists this clone with a count of one. The chain couples TRBV3-1 (or the pseudogene TRBV3-2) to TRBJ2-1; possibly TRBD1 for D (5 bases). The CDR3 length is 13 residues. V was cut by 3 bases and J by 9 bases, with 12 bases left in between. Germline assignment: CDR1 LGHDT and CDR2 YNNKEL (reference sequence). The CDR3 nucleotides are TGTGCCAGCAGCCACAATGAAGGGGTTGAGCAGTTCTTC. Residues: CASSHNEGVEQFF.

The chain has TRBV7-9 and TRBJ2-7, with 9 bases fitting TRBD1. CDR1 is SEHNR and CDR2 is FQNEAQ in the germline V gene (reference sequence). Trimming removed 4 bases from V and 2 bases from J; junction bases left unmatched: 9. CDR3 length: 16 residues. In DNA form, the CDR3 reads TGTGCCAGCAGCTACGGGACAGGGCAGAAACCCTACGAGCAGTACTTC. Translating it yields CASSYGTGQKPYEQYF. Together with reference TRBV7-9 and TRBJ2-7, the CDR3 gives the full variable domain: DTGVSQNPRHKITKRGQNVTFRCDPISEHNRLYWYRQTLGQGPEFLTYFQNEAQLEKSRLLSDRFSAERPKGSFSTLEIQRTEQGDSAMYLCASSYGTGQKPYEQYFGPGTRLTVT.

This chain connects TRBV5-8 to TRBJ2-5; 10 bases match TRBD1. Trimming took 6 bases from V and 0 from J; bases not matched to a gene: 8. The CDR3 sequence is 16 residues long. Per the germline V gene, CDR1 is SGHTS and CDR2 is YDEGEE. This CDR3 reads CASNRGQGPYQETQYF. The CDR3 DNA sequence: TGTGCCAGCAACCGGGGACAGGGGCCGTACCAAGAGACCCAGTACTTC.

This chain joins TRBV7-3 and TRBJ2-2, with TRBD1 matching over 7 bases. Germline V gene lookup returns CDR1 SGHTA and CDR2 FQGTGA. The CDR3 covers 13 residues. V lost 4 bases, J lost 12 bases, and 8 bases stayed unmatched. CDR3 protein: CASSSTKTGKLFF. CDR3 nucleotide sequence: TGTGCCAGCAGCTCCACCAAGACAGGGAAGCTGTTTTTT. The full variable domain, in which reference TRBV7-3 and TRBJ2-2 provide the parts outside the CDR3, is GAGVSQTPSNKVTEKGKYVELRCDPISGHTALYWYRQSLGQGPEFLIYFQGTGAADDSGLPNDRFFAVRPEGSVSTLKIQRTERGDSAVYLCASSSTKTGKLFFGEGSRLTVL.

The genes are TRBV18 and TRBJ1-3, with D possibly matching TRBD1 (6 bases). The CDR3 is 15 residues long. Trimming cost V 2 bases and J 3 bases, with 11 bases left between them. Germline CDR1 KGHSH, CDR2 LQKENI. CDR3 in DNA: TGTGCCAGCTCACCATCCGAGGGGGTTGGAAACACCATATATTTT. This encodes CASSPSEGVGNTIYF.

V gene TRBV19 combines with J gene TRBJ2-1; tentatively, D is TRBD2 (6 bases). This CDR3 comprises 15 residues. Germline loops: CDR1 LNHDA, CDR2 SQIVND (reference sequence). V was shortened by 10 bases and J by 6 bases, with 22 bases between the two germline ends. This chain's CDR3 is CATRSVGGLPNEQFF. The CDR3 DNA sequence: TGTGCCACTAGATCGGTGGGGGGACTCCCCAATGAGCAGTTCTTC.

The V call is TRBV7-9, the J call TRBJ1-1, with no clear D. Trimming removed 5 bases from V and 1 base from J, with 11 bases in between. The CDR3 extends over 14 amino acids. Germline V gene sequence: CDR1 SEHNR, CDR2 FQNEAQ (reference sequence). CDR3 region: CASSIQAGNTEAFF. The CDR3 bases are TGTGCCAGCAGCATTCAGGCCGGGAACACTGAAGCTTTCTTT. The full variable domain, with the rest looked up from reference TRBV7-9 and TRBJ1-1, is DTGVSQNPRHKITKRGQNVTFRCDPISEHNRLYWYRQTLGQGPEFLTYFQNEAQLEKSRLLSDRFSAERPKGSFSTLEIQRTEQGDSAMYLCASSIQAGNTEAFFGQGTRLTVV.

The V and J genes are TRBV4-3 and TRBJ2-6; tentative D call: TRBD2 (5 bases). Germline V lookup: CDR1 LGHNA, CDR2 YSLEER. The CDR3 is 16 residues long. V lost 0 bases and J 2 bases, leaving 8 bases between the germline ends. The CDR3 coding sequence is TGCGCCAGCAGCCAAGAAACCGGGACTGGGGCCAACGTCCTGACTTTC. As protein: CASSQETGTGANVLTF.

The gene calls are TRBV4-3 and TRBJ1-2; 10 bases are a match to TRBD1. CDR1 is LGHNA, CDR2 YSLEER, per germline. The trim removed 4 bases at V and 5 bases at J, leaving 4 bases unmatched. The CDR3 has 14 amino acids. The chain's CDR3 is CASSPGTGAYGYTF. The CDR3 nucleotides read TGCGCCAGCAGCCCCGGGACAGGGGCATATGGCTACACCTTC.

This chain joins TRBV2 and TRBJ1-2; 8 bases map to TRBD1. Germline CDR1 is SNHLY and CDR2 is FYNNEI. The CDR3 runs 13 residues. The junction had 7 bases not matched to a gene; V was cut back by 7 bases and J by 6 bases. The CDR3 nucleotides are TGTGCCAGCAACCAGGACAGGGAGGATGGCTACACCTTC. It yields the protein CASNQDREDGYTF. Full variable domain (outside the CDR3, taken from reference TRBV2 and TRBJ1-2): EPEVTQTPSHQVTQMGQEVILRCVPISNHLYFYWYRQILGQKVEFLVSFYNNEISEKSEIFDDQFSVERPDGSNFTLKIRSTKLEDSAMYFCASNQDREDGYTFGSGTRLTVV.

The gene calls are TRBV7-6 and TRBJ1-2; 11 bases line up with TRBD1. Germline V gene lookup returns CDR1 SGHVS and CDR2 FNYEAQ. V was clipped by 5 bases and J by 4 bases; unmatched bases: 6. This CDR3 region has 15 residues. Here the CDR3 reads CASSPRDRGGYGYTF. Written as DNA, the CDR3 is TGTGCCAGCAGCCCTAGGGACAGGGGGGGCTATGGCTACACCTTC. The full variable domain, its missing parts supplied by reference TRBV7-6 and TRBJ1-2, is GAGVSQSPRYKVTKRGQDVALRCDPISGHVSLYWYRQALGQGPEFLTYFNYEAQQDKSGLPNDRFSAERPEGSISTLTIQRTEQRDSAMYRCASSPRDRGGYGYTFGSGTRLTVV.

This chain links TRBV5-4 with TRBJ1-1; 7 nucleotides align to TRBD1. V lost 5 bases, J lost 3 bases, and 7 bases stayed unmatched. Germline loops: CDR1 SGHNT, CDR2 YYREEE (reference sequence). The CDR3 contains 14 residues. CDR3 sequence (DNA): TGTGCCAGCAGGAAACAGGGGTATGACACTGAAGCTTTCTTT. Amino acids: CASRKQGYDTEAFF.

The V gene is TRBV12-3 or TRBV12-4, the J gene TRBJ1-2; unclear D gene. The CDR3 is 11 residues long. V was trimmed by 5 bases and J by 10 bases, leaving 11 bases between them. CDR3: CASSLTGDYTF. The CDR3 bases are TGTGCCAGCAGTCTAACGGGAGACTACACCTTC.

This chain joins TRBV7-9 and TRBJ1-1; 7 bases match TRBD1. The V gene end was trimmed by 6 bases and the J gene end by 3 bases; junction bases not matched to a gene: 13. The germline CDR1 and CDR2 sequences are SEHNR and FQNEAQ (reference sequence). This CDR3 spans 16 amino acids. As DNA, the CDR3 is TGTGCCAGCAGTTATCCGGGAGGGGGCGGTCACACTGAAGCTTTCTTT. It translates to CASSYPGGGGHTEAFF.

This chain uses TRBV5-1 with TRBJ1-2; 7 bases match TRBD1. After removal of 3 bases from V and 7 bases from J, the junction contained 12 bases not matched to a gene. Germline assignment: CDR1 SGHRS and CDR2 YFSETQ. The CDR3 has 15 residues. CDR3 in amino acids: CASSWSSGGLSGYTF. In DNA, the CDR3 is TGCGCCAGCAGCTGGAGTTCAGGGGGATTAAGTGGCTACACCTTC.

V gene TRBV12-3 or TRBV12-4 combines with J gene TRBJ1-5; D ambiguous. The CDR3 is 13 amino acids. Trimming left V 3 bases short and J 4 bases short, with 7 bases between. CDR3 sequence (DNA): TGTGCCAGCAGTTTGCAGATAAATCAGCCCCAGCATTTT. It translates to CASSLQINQPQHF.

V usage is TRBV19 and J usage is TRBJ2-7; possible D gene TRBD1, 6 bases. CDR3 length: 15 residues. CDR1 and CDR2 from the germline V gene are LNHDA and SQIVND (reference sequence). The V gene lost 2 bases and the J gene lost 2 bases, with 13 bases spanning the gap. CDR3 bases: TGTGCCAGTAGTATATCGACAGGCCAACCCTACGAGCAGTACTTC. Translated: CASSISTGQPYEQYF. Based on the CDR3 plus reference TRBV19 and TRBJ2-7, the full variable domain is DGGITQSPKYLFRKEGQNVTLSCEQNLNHDAMYWYRQDPGQGLRLIYYSQIVNDFQKGDIAEGYSVSREKKESFPLTVTSAQKNPTAFYLCASSISTGQPYEQYFGPGTRLTVT.

The V and J genes are TRBV2 and TRBJ1-4; a weak D match, TRBD1 (6 bases). CDR1 and CDR2 from the germline V gene are SNHLY and FYNNEI. V was pared by 6 bases and J by 6 bases, with 14 bases between. The CDR3 totals 14 residues. CDR3 in amino acids: CASRPGVEDEKLFF. The CDR3 coding sequence is TGTGCCAGCAGACCAGGGGTCGAGGATGAAAAACTGTTTTTT.

This clone has just a few counts. The V call is TRBV30, the J call TRBJ1-2; 7 bases fit TRBD1. CDR3 length: 15 residues. V dropped 3 bases and J dropped 3; count of bases not matched to a gene: 10. Germline values: CDR1 GTSNPN, CDR2 SVGIG (reference sequence). The CDR3 sequence: CAWSRGQSPYYGYTF. The CDR3 DNA is TGTGCCTGGAGCCGGGGACAGTCCCCTTACTATGGCTACACCTTC. The whole variable domain, filled in from reference TRBV30 and TRBJ1-2, reads SQTIHQWPATLVQPVGSPLSLECTVEGTSNPNLYWYRQAAGRGLQLLFYSVGIGQISSEVPQNLSASRPQDRQFILSSKKLLLSDSGFYLCAWSRGQSPYYGYTFGSGTRLTVV.

V and J are TRBV5-1 and TRBJ2-4; D call uncertain. The CDR3 contains 15 residues. Germline V gene sequence: CDR1 SGHRS, CDR2 YFSETQ. Trimming removed 0 bases from V and 0 bases from J, with 7 bases in between. The CDR3 bases are TGCGCCAGCAGCTTGGAAGACATAGCCAAAAACATTCAGTACTTC. Translation: CASSLEDIAKNIQYF.

V gene TRBV27 combines with J gene TRBJ1-6, with D maybe TRBD1 (6 bases). The CDR3 extends over 16 amino acids. Trimming removed 7 bases at V and 10 bases at J, with 23 bases between. The germline CDR1 and CDR2 sequences are MNHEY and SMNVEV (reference sequence). The CDR3 nucleotides are TGTGCCAGCAAGGGGGTCTTGGCCCGGATTTGGTCACCCCTCCACTTT. This gives the protein CASKGVLARIWSPLHF.

The rearrangement links TRBV5-1 to TRBJ2-5; D not certain. V was shortened by 0 bases and J by 2 bases, with 5 bases between the two germline ends. This CDR3 spans 13 amino acids. Germline V lookup: CDR1 SGHRS, CDR2 YFSETQ. The CDR3, as DNA: TGCGCCAGCAGCTTGGGTAAACAAGAGACCCAGTACTTC. Its protein is CASSLGKQETQYF.

V is TRBV28 and J is TRBJ1-6, with 9 bases that match TRBD1. CDR3 length: 17 amino acids. V lost 5 bases and J lost 6; bases outside the gene matches: 11. CDR1 is MDHEN, CDR2 SYDVKM, per germline. CDR3 in DNA: TGTGCCAGCAGTCCTATTAACAGGGGGCTGCTTAATTCACCCCTCCACTTT. Its translation is CASSPINRGLLNSPLHF.